Included here is one T cell receptor (beta chain) sequence, with context. No antigen is known for it. This sample is part of a study of cytomegalovirus exposure and HLA in healthy donors. Whole-study context: Researchers found that under 90% of a few hundred genotyped donors fell within the Caucasian-associated ancestry cluster.

Donors counted as nominally healthy when sampled, yet unrecorded immune exposures were likely. The PCR had 60 Vbeta and 13 Jbeta primers. Sequencing was performed with immunoSEQ multiplex PCR; in TCRdb, only in-frame clones are kept and a portion is missing. In total, the table holds over 100,000 clones. CDR1 and CDR2 from the germline V gene are SGHRS and YFSETQ. The CDR3 spans 14 residues. V shed 4 bases and J shed 8 bases, with 15 bases lying between them. Findings of the study overall: Donors were assumed by presence/absence analyses to have roughly uniform sequencing depth.

The specimen sequenced was PBMCs. The receptor comes from a man between 40 and 49 years old in good health and CMV-seropositive. This rearrangement joins TRBV5-1 to TRBJ2-2, with D unresolved. The CDR3 DNA reads TGCGCCAGCAGCCCCCTCGGAGTTTCAGGGGAGCTGTTTTTT. The encoded protein is CASSPLGVSGELFF.